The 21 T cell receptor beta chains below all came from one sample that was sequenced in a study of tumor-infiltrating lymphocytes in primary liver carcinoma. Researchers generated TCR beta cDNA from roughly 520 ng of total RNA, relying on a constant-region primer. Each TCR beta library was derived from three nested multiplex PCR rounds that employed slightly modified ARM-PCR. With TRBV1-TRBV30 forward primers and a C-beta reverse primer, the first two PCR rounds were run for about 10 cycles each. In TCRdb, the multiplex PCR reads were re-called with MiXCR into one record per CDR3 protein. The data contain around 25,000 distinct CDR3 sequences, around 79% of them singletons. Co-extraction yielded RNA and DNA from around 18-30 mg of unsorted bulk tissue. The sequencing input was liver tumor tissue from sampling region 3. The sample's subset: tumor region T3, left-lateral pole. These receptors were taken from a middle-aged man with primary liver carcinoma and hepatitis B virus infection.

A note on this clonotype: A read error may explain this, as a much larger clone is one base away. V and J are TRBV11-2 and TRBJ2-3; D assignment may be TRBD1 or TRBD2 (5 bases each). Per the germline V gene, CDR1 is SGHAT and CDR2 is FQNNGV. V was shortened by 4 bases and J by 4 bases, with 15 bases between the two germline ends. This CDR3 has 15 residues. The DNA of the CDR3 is TGTGCCAGCAGCTCCCAGGGCTTTAGCGCAGATACGCAGTATTTT. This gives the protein CASSSQGFSADTQYF.

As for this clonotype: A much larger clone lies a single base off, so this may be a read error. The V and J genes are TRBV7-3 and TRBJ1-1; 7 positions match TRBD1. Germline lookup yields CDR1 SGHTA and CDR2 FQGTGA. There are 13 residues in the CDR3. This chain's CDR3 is CASSPGDRVGALF. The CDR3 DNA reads TGTGCCAGCAGCCCGGGTGACAGGGTGGGAGCTTTATTT.

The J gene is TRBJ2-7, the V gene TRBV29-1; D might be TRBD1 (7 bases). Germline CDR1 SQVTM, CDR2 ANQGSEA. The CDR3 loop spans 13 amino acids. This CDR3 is CSDTGEASYVQYV. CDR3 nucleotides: TGCAGCGATACAGGGGAGGCCTCCTACGTGCAGTACGTC.

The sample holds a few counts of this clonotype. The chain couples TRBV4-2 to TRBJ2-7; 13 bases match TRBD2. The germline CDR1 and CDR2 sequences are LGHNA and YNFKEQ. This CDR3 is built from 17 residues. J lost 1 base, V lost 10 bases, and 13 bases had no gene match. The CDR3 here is CATTGLAGVYKSYEQYF. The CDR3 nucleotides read TGTGCCACTACTGGACTAGCGGGAGTTTATAAGTCCTACGAGCAGTACTTC.

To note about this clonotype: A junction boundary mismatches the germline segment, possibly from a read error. CDR3 sequence reads: CASSRTGEYGYTF. In DNA form, the CDR3 reads TGTGCCAGCAGCCGGACAGGGGAGTATGGCTACACCTTT. The chain recombines TRBV12-3 or TRBV12-4 with TRBJ1-2; the match to TRBD1 covers 9 bases. The CDR3 consists of 13 residues.

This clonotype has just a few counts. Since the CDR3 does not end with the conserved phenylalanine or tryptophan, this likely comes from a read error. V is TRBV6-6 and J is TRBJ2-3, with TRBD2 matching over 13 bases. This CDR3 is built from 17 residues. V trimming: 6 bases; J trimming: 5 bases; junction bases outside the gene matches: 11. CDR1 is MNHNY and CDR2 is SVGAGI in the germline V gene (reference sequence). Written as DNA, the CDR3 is TGTGCCAGCAGACCCCCGACTAGCGGGAGGAGAAGAGATACGCAGTATATT. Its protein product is CASRPPTSGRRRDTQYI.

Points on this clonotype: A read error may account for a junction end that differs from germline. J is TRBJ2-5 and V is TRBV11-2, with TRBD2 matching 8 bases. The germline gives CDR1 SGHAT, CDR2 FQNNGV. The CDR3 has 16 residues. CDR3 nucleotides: TGTACCAGCAGCCTAACTCCTGGCGGGGGGAGAGCGACCCAGTACTTC. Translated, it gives CTSSLTPGGGRATQYF.

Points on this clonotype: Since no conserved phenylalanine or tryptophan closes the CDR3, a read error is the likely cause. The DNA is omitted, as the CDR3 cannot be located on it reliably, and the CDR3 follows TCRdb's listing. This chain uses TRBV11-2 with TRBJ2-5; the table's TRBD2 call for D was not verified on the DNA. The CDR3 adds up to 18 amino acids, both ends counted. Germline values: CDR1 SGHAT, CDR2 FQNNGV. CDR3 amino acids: CASSLARLSLGKKETQNL.

The CDR3 spells CSFAMADPGQQYF. DNA for the CDR3: TGCAGCTTTGCCATGGCAGACCCGGGGCAGCAGTACTTC. This chain joins TRBV29-1 and TRBJ2-1; D could derive from TRBD1 or TRBD2 (5 bases each). The J call may be mistaken, given a closer DNA end match to TRBJ2-7. Germline V gene sequence: CDR1 SQVTM, CDR2 ANQGSEA. This CDR3 has 13 residues.

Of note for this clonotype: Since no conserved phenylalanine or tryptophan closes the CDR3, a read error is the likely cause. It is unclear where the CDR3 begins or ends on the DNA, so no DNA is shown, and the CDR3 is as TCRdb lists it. CDR3 residues: CSVVGLAGDVTHYC. This chain uses TRBV29-1 with TRBJ2-3; TRBD2, the table's D call, was not compared with the DNA. The CDR3 spans 14 residues, counting both ends. The germline gives CDR1 SQVTM, CDR2 ANQGSEA.

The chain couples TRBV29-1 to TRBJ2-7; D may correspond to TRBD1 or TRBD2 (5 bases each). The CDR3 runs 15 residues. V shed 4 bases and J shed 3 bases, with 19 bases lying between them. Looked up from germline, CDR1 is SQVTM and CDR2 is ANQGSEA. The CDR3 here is CSVADNRDAIYEQYF. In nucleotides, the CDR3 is TGCAGCGTTGCAGATAACCGGGACGCGATCTACGAGCAGTACTTC.

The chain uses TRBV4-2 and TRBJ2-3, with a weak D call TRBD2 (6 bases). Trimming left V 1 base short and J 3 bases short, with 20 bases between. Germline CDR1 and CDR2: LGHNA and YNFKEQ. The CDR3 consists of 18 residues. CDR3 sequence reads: CASSQVAYLTGATDTQYF. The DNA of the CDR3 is TGTGCCAGCAGCCAAGTGGCGTATCTAACGGGAGCGACAGATACGCAGTATTTT.

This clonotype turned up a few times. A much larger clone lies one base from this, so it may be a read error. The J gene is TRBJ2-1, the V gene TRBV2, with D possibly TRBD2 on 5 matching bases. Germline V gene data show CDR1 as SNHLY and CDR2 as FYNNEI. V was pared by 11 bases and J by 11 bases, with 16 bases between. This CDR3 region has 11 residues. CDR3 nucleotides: TGTGCCCTCCCTGCCGGGAATAAGCAGTTCTTC. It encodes CALPAGNKQFF.

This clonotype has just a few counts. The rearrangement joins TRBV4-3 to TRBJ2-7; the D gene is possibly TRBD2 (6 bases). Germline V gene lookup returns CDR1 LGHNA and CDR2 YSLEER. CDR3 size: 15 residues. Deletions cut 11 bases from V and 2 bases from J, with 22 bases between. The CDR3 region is CACGRDRETPYEQYF. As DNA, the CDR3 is TGCGCCTGCGGCCGAGATCGGGAGACTCCCTACGAGCAGTACTTC.

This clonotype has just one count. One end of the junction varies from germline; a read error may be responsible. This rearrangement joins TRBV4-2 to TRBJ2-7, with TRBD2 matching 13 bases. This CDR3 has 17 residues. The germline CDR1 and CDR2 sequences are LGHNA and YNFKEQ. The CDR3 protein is CATTGLAGVYKSYGQYF. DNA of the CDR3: TGTGCCACTACTGGACTAGCGGGAGTTTATAAGTCCTACGGGCAGTACTTC.

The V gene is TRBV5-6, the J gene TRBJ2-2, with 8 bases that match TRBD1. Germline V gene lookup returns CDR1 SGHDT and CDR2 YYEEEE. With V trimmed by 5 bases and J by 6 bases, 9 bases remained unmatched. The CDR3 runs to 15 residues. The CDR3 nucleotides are TGTGCCAGCAGTTCCGGGACAGGTGTGGCCGGGGAGCTGTTTTTT. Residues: CASSSGTGVAGELFF.

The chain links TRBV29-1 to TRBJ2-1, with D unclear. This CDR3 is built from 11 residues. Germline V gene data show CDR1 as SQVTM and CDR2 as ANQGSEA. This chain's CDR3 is CSAHEYNEQFF. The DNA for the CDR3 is TGCAGTGCCCATGAGTACAATGAGCAGTTCTTC.

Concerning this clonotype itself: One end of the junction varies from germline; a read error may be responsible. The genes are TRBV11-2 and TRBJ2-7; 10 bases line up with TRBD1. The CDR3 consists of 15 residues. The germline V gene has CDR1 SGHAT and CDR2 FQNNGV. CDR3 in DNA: TGCGCCAGCAGCAGTGGACAGGGGGTTGTGCACGAGCAGTACTTC. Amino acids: CASSSGQGVVHEQYF.

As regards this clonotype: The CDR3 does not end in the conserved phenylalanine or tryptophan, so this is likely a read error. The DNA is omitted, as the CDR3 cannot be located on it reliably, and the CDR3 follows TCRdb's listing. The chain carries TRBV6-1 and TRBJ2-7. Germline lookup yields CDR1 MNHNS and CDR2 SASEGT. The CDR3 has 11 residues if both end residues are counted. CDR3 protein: CATLEEYEEYL.

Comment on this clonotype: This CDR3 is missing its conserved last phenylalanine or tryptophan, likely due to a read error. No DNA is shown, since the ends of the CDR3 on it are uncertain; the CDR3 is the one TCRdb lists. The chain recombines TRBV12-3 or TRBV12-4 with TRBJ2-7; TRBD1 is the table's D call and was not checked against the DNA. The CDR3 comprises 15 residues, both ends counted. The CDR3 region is CACSLGQGANYEQYL.

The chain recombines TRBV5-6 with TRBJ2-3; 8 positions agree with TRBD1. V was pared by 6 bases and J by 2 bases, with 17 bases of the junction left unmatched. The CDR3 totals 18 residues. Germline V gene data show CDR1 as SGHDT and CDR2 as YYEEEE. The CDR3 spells CASIIMSRQGSFTDTQYF. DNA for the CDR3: TGTGCCAGCATCATCATGTCGAGACAGGGGTCGTTCACAGATACGCAGTATTTT.